What follows are 19 T cell receptor beta chains derived from one specimen sequenced in a study of regulatory T cells in long-lasting Graves disease. Described time point: newly diagnosed GD, antithyroid drugs for less than 3 months. The TCR library used RNA extracted from PBMCs. To make TCR beta libraries, researchers used iRepertoire HTBI primers and Arm-PCR of CDR3 regions. TCRdb recomputed calls from the multiplex PCR reads with MiXCR, one row per CDR3 protein. The sample includes around 450,000 distinct CDR3 sequences, 15% of them seen just once. These data were likewise used in another study, on T cells in Graves' hyperthyroidism and ophthalmopathy.

Here the sequenced sample was peripheral blood mononuclear cells (PBMCs), taken at new diagnosis, from a patient treated with antithyroid drugs. These TCRs come from a woman between 25 and 40 years old with Graves disease.

As regards this clonotype: The CDR3 end shows no conserved phenylalanine or tryptophan, and so a read error is likely. The chain has TRBV20-1 and TRBJ1-1; D is unresolved. The CDR3 runs to 12 residues. V dropped 7 bases and J dropped 0 bases, with 9 bases sitting between them. The germline V gene encodes CDR1 DFQATT and CDR2 SNEGSKA (reference sequence). The CDR3 DNA follows: TGCAGTGTTCCCCGGATGAACACTGAAGCTTTCTTG. It translates to CSVPRMNTEAFL.

The table lists this clonotype with a few counts. The chain employs TRBV6-1 and TRBJ1-1; D unresolved. The CDR3 runs 15 residues. CDR1 and CDR2 (germline): MNHNS, SASEGT. V lost 7 bases and J lost 7, with 22 bases in between. CDR3 in DNA: TGTGCCAGCACCCCGCCGGGGAAACCGGACGGTGAAGCTTTCTTT. Its protein product is CASTPPGKPDGEAFF.

This clonotype was observed many times. This sequence joins TRBV6-1 and TRBJ2-7; D ambiguous. Trimming stripped 8 bases from V and 3 bases from J, with 14 bases between. This CDR3 comprises 13 residues. Germline CDR1 MNHNS, CDR2 SASEGT. In DNA form, the CDR3 reads TGTGCCAGCTGCCCGGGCCCAGACTACGAGCAGTACTTC. This codes for CASCPGPDYEQYF.

The genes are TRBV11-3 and TRBJ2-1; 7 bases align to TRBD2. Germline assignment: CDR1 SGHNT and CDR2 YENEEA. The V gene end was trimmed by 5 bases and the J gene end by 3 bases; junction bases not matched to a gene: 7. This CDR3 has 15 amino acids. The CDR3, as DNA: TGTGCCAGCAGCAATCGACTAGCTTTCTACAATGAGCAGTTCTTC. It yields the protein CASSNRLAFYNEQFF.

In this sample, this clonotype turned up many times. This chain connects TRBV7-3 to TRBJ2-7; D is undetermined. The CDR3 runs to 16 residues. The ends were cut back, 8 bases at V and 1 base at J, with 21 bases in the middle. CDR1 and CDR2 (germline): SGHTA, FQGTGA. The DNA of the CDR3 is TGTGCCAGCGCCAAAACGTCAATTGGCGGTTCCTACGAGCAGTACTTC. Its protein product is CASAKTSIGGSYEQYF.

This clonotype was found many times. The gene calls are TRBV20-1 and TRBJ1-1; D perhaps matches TRBD1 (5 bases). Germline V lookup: CDR1 DFQATT, CDR2 SNEGSKA (reference sequence). The germline V and J ends were trimmed by 2 bases and 7 bases, with 11 bases remaining between them. This CDR3 comprises 12 residues. The CDR3 sequence: CSARKTALEAFF. For the CDR3, the DNA is TGCAGTGCTAGAAAGACAGCGCTTGAAGCTTTCTTT.

This clonotype was detected many times. V is TRBV2 and J is TRBJ1-1; 7 bases align to TRBD1. The CDR3 is 13 amino acids. The junction had 3 bases not matched to a gene; V was cut back by 7 bases and J by 1 base. Germline V gives CDR1 SNHLY, CDR2 FYNNEI. The DNA of the CDR3 is TGTGCCAGCATCTACAGGGGGAACACTGAAGCTTTCTTT. It codes for CASIYRGNTEAFF.

This clonotype was seen at least ten times. The J gene is TRBJ2-7, the V gene TRBV28; TRBD1 matches at 7 bases. Germline trimming cut 3 bases from V and 5 bases from J; bases unmatched to any gene: 16. The CDR3 runs 17 residues. Germline V gene sequence: CDR1 MDHEN, CDR2 SYDVKM. CDR3 sequence: CASSFRGQAGRLDEQYF. The CDR3 DNA follows: TGTGCCAGCAGTTTCCGAGGACAGGCCGGTAGGCTGGACGAGCAGTACTTC.

This clonotype was observed many times. This chain connects TRBV20-1 to TRBJ1-4; D gene ambiguous. V was cut by 3 bases and J by 8 bases, with 13 bases left in between. The V gene's germline CDR1 is DFQATT and CDR2 SNEGSKA (reference sequence). The CDR3 covers 13 residues. The CDR3 coding sequence is TGCAGTGCTAGTGTAGGGCTTGGGGAAAAACTGTTTTTT. Amino acids: CSASVGLGEKLFF.

The chain carries TRBV4-2 and TRBJ2-1, with 10 bases matching TRBD2. Germline assignment: CDR1 LGHNA and CDR2 YNFKEQ. The CDR3 has 15 residues. V dropped 4 bases and J dropped 6; count of bases not matched to a gene: 6. The DNA for the CDR3 is TGTGCCAGCAGCCCAGCGGGAGGGAGGGCCAATGAGCAGTTCTTC. This translates into CASSPAGGRANEQFF.

This clonotype was observed a few times. V is TRBV7-9 and J is TRBJ2-1; TRBD2 matches 10 bases. V gave up 5 bases and J gave up 4 bases; unmatched junction bases: 5. The CDR3 spans 15 residues. The germline gives CDR1 SEHNR, CDR2 FQNEAQ (reference sequence). CDR3 coding DNA: TGTGCCAGCAGCACGGGGACTAGCGCGTACAATGAGCAGTTCTTC. This encodes CASSTGTSAYNEQFF. Drawing the rest from reference TRBV7-9 and TRBJ2-1, the complete variable domain is DTGVSQNPRHKITKRGQNVTFRCDPISEHNRLYWYRQTLGQGPEFLTYFQNEAQLEKSRLLSDRFSAERPKGSFSTLEIQRTEQGDSAMYLCASSTGTSAYNEQFFGPGTRLTVL.

Ten or more counts support this clonotype. The genes are TRBV12-3 or TRBV12-4 and TRBJ2-7; tentatively, D is TRBD1 (5 bases). The CDR3 totals 13 residues. Trimming shortened V by 2 bases and J by 3 bases, and 8 bases separated the two germline ends. The CDR3 nucleotides read TGTGCCAGCAGTTTAAACAGGAACTACGAGCAGTACTTC. Translating gives CASSLNRNYEQYF.

Regarding this clonotype: This may be a read error: a much more frequent sequence differs by one nucleotide. This sequence joins TRBV18 and TRBJ2-1; D call uncertain. The J call may be wrong; the DNA end is better matched by TRBJ2-5. The CDR3 is 16 amino acids. Looked up from germline, CDR1 is KGHSH and CDR2 is LQKENI. The CDR3 sequence: CASSPLRTTEKETQYF. In DNA, the CDR3 is TGTGCCAGCTCACCCCTGCGTACAACGGAAAAAGAGACCCAGTACTTC.

This clonotype has a count of ten or more. The V and J genes are TRBV12-3 or TRBV12-4 and TRBJ1-1; D call uncertain. CDR3 length: 13 amino acids. Trimming shortened V by 0 bases and J by 3 bases, and 5 bases separated the two germline ends. This CDR3 is CASSLATDTEAFF. The CDR3 nucleotides read TGTGCCAGCAGTTTAGCGACGGACACTGAAGCTTTCTTT.

This clonotype was found a few times. The J gene is TRBJ1-2, the V gene TRBV4-1; TRBD1 agrees at 9 bases. This CDR3 has 15 residues. Germline-derived CDR1 and CDR2 are MGHRA and YSYEKL. J lost 0 bases, V lost 4 bases, and 3 bases had no gene match. The CDR3 nucleotides are TGCGCCAGCAGCCCGACAGGGGGGGCTAACTATGGCTACACCTTC. This sequence encodes CASSPTGGANYGYTF.

The chain is built from TRBV7-2 and TRBJ1-3; no definite D call. V was shortened by 5 bases and J by 0 bases, with 11 bases between the two germline ends. This CDR3 spans 15 amino acids. Germline loops: CDR1 SGHTA, CDR2 FQGNSA. The CDR3 is CASSPSTSSGNTIYF. In DNA form, the CDR3 reads TGTGCCAGCAGCCCAAGCACGAGCTCTGGAAACACCATATATTTT.

This clonotype was observed many times. This sequence joins TRBV11-1 and TRBJ2-7; 10 bases are shared with TRBD1. The CDR3 length is 14 residues. Germline assignment: CDR1 SGHAT and CDR2 FQDESV (reference sequence). Unmatched junction bases numbered 3, after V lost 5 bases and J lost 2 bases. In DNA, the CDR3 is TGTGCCAGCAGCCAAGGACAGGGGGCCTACGAGCAGTACTTC. This sequence encodes CASSQGQGAYEQYF.

Ten or more counts support this clonotype. This sequence joins TRBV6-1 and TRBJ1-1; no reliable D call. The CDR3 loop spans 13 amino acids. V was shortened by 6 bases and J by 4 bases, with 12 bases between the two germline ends. Germline V lookup: CDR1 MNHNS, CDR2 SASEGT. CDR3 coding DNA: TGTGCCAGCAGAAGGGAGCTGGGCACTGAAGCTTTCTTT. Protein: CASRRELGTEAFF.

The table lists this clonotype with a few counts. The chain links TRBV20-1 to TRBJ2-5; D might be TRBD1 (5 bases). This CDR3 has 14 residues. V dropped 6 bases and J dropped 2 bases, with 16 bases sitting between them. CDR1 is DFQATT, CDR2 SNEGSKA, per germline (reference sequence). CDR3 loop: CSANTLTVQETQYF. The CDR3, as DNA: TGCAGTGCAAACACCCTGACAGTACAAGAGACCCAGTACTTC.